A single sample gave rise to the 32 T cell receptor beta chains below, sequenced in a study of post-analysis software for immune sequencing data. The study, taken as a whole, reports: Roughly 5 TRBV segments, TRBV5-6, TRBV5-1 and TRBV20-1 among them, were found more frequent in patients than controls.

Their specific antigens are unknown. Carried by the TCR beta cDNA libraries were unique molecular identifiers. TCRdb reprocessed the PCR reads with MiXCR, giving one entry per CDR3 protein. The sample holds approximately 160,000 distinct CDR3 sequences; about 29% are singletons and the top ten take 1.5%. Sequenced material: blood. These receptors all come from a girl aged 10 to 17 with multiple sclerosis.

This clonotype was counted ten times or more. J is TRBJ2-5 and V is TRBV12-3 or TRBV12-4; D possibly uses TRBD1 or TRBD2 (5 bases each). V was cut by 3 bases and J by 5 bases, with 13 bases left in between. The CDR3 extends over 14 amino acids. The CDR3 nucleotides read TGTGCCAGCAGTTTCAGGGTCCAGCGGGAGACCCAGTACTTC. Its protein product is CASSFRVQRETQYF.

This chain connects TRBV9 to TRBJ1-2, with unresolved D. The CDR3 spans 12 residues. Trimming removed 7 bases at V and 2 bases at J, with 9 bases between. Germline loops: CDR1 SGDLS, CDR2 YYNGEE. CDR3 in amino acids: CASQKPNYGYTF. The CDR3 nucleotides read TGTGCCAGCCAGAAACCAAACTATGGCTACACCTTC. Full variable domain (remainder filled in from reference TRBV9 and TRBJ1-2): DSGVTQTPKHLITATGQRVTLRCSPRSGDLSVYWYQQSLDQGLQFLIQYYNGEERAKGNILERFSAQQFPDLHSELNLSSLELGDSALYFCASQKPNYGYTFGSGTRLTVV.

The chain has TRBV7-9 and TRBJ2-1; the D gene could be TRBD1 or TRBD2 (6 bases each). V shed 5 bases and J shed 9 bases, with 23 bases lying between them. The CDR3 is 16 residues long. Germline loops: CDR1 SEHNR, CDR2 FQNEAQ (reference sequence). The CDR3 DNA follows: TGTGCCAGCAGCCCTCGTAGGGGGACTGTTTCTTCTGAGCAGTTCTTC. It encodes CASSPRRGTVSSEQFF. The whole variable domain, filled in from reference TRBV7-9 and TRBJ2-1, reads DTGVSQNPRHKITKRGQNVTFRCDPISEHNRLYWYRQTLGQGPEFLTYFQNEAQLEKSRLLSDRFSAERPKGSFSTLEIQRTEQGDSAMYLCASSPRRGTVSSEQFFGPGTRLTVL.

This clonotype was seen just once. One base away lies a much larger clone, so this may be a sequencing read error. The chain carries TRBV15 and TRBJ1-2, with D possibly TRBD1 on 6 matching bases. Per germline, CDR1 LNHNV and CDR2 YYDKDF (reference sequence). The CDR3 totals 15 residues. The CDR3 reads CATSIGGRANYSYTF. CDR3 DNA sequence: TGTGCCACCAGCATCGGGGGGCGGGCCAACTATAGCTACACCTTC.

The rearrangement joins TRBV7-9 to TRBJ1-4; D gene uncertain. Germline CDR1 SEHNR, CDR2 FQNEAQ (reference sequence). The CDR3 consists of 15 residues. V was cut by 9 bases and J by 0 bases, with 14 bases left in between. CDR3 sequence (DNA): TGTGCCAGTTACTCGGGGTATGCAACTAATGAAAAACTGTTTTTT. Amino acid sequence: CASYSGYATNEKLFF.

The genes are TRBV7-9 and TRBJ1-4; no clear D gene. The CDR3 length is 13 residues. Germline V lookup: CDR1 SEHNR, CDR2 FQNEAQ (reference sequence). Trimming left V 5 bases short and J 8 bases short, with 12 bases between. This CDR3 reads CASSRSGEEKLFF. For the CDR3, the DNA is TGTGCCAGCAGCCGTTCTGGGGAGGAAAAACTGTTTTTT.

V usage is TRBV12-3 or TRBV12-4 and J usage is TRBJ1-1; TRBD1 agrees at 9 bases. V gave up 6 bases and J gave up 4 bases; unmatched junction bases: 6. CDR3 length: 14 residues. The CDR3 sequence is CASRATGGSTEAFF. Here the CDR3 DNA reads TGTGCCAGCAGAGCGACAGGGGGGAGCACTGAAGCTTTCTTT.

Details on this clonotype: At one boundary the junction diverges from the germline segment, which might be a read error. This sequence joins TRBV6-5 and TRBJ1-6; 7 bases map to TRBD1. The germline CDR1 and CDR2 sequences are MNHEY and SVGAGI. The CDR3 has 17 amino acids. CDR3: CAGSYSGGPGVVSPLHF. The CDR3 DNA follows: TGTGCCGGCAGTTACTCAGGGGGTCCGGGGGTAGTCTCACCCCTCCACTTT.

A few counts support this clonotype. This chain's CDR3 is CAGSKGGAVGTTEAFF. For the CDR3, the DNA is TGTGCCGGCTCCAAAGGGGGCGCGGTCGGGACAACTGAAGCTTTCTTT. The chain uses TRBV13 and TRBJ1-1; 7 positions agree with TRBD1. V dropped 11 bases and J dropped 5; count of bases not matched to a gene: 20. Germline CDR1 reads PRHDT; CDR2 reads FYEKMQ (reference sequence). This CDR3 spans 16 amino acids.

The genes are TRBV2 and TRBJ2-5; D might be TRBD2 (5 bases). V lost 7 bases and J lost 6, with 12 bases in between. Germline CDR1 and CDR2: SNHLY and FYNNEI. This CDR3 has 12 residues. The CDR3 region is CASNGEGKTQYF. DNA for the CDR3: TGTGCCAGCAACGGGGAAGGGAAGACCCAGTACTTC.

Ten or more counts support this clonotype. This chain links TRBV20-1 with TRBJ2-1, with 12 positions matching TRBD2. Germline CDR1 DFQATT, CDR2 SNEGSKA (reference sequence). The CDR3 spans 15 residues. V trimming: 5 bases; J trimming: 5 bases; junction bases outside the gene matches: 7. CDR3 nucleotides: TGCAGTGCTGCTAGCGGGAGGGGTCTGGACAATGAGCAGTTCTTC. Amino acids: CSAASGRGLDNEQFF.

The table lists this clonotype with many counts. This rearrangement joins TRBV12-3 or TRBV12-4 to TRBJ2-1; 13 bases agree with TRBD2. This CDR3 comprises 14 residues. V trimming: 10 bases; J trimming: 6 bases; junction bases outside the gene matches: 6. The chain's CDR3 is CATRTSGSINEQFF. As DNA, the CDR3 is TGTGCCACCAGGACTAGCGGGAGTATCAATGAGCAGTTCTTC.

This clonotype was detected ten times or more. V and J are TRBV5-1 and TRBJ2-5; D not certain. This CDR3 has 12 amino acids. From germline, CDR1 is SGHRS and CDR2 YFSETQ. Trimming took 2 bases from V and 2 from J, leaving 4 bases between them. The CDR3 bases are TGCGCCAGCAGCTTACAGCAAGAGACCCAGTACTTC. It encodes CASSLQQETQYF.

J is TRBJ1-2 and V is TRBV12-3 or TRBV12-4; D remains unclear. With 5 bases removed from V and 4 bases from J, the gap between germline ends came to 11 bases. The CDR3 consists of 13 residues. CDR3 amino acids: CASSRTFPYGYTF. The CDR3 DNA is TGTGCCAGCAGTCGAACCTTTCCCTATGGCTACACCTTC.

A remark on this clonotype: It may be a read error: a sequence one base away is much more abundant. The CDR3 sequence: CSAGHYKQYF. Written as DNA, the CDR3 is TGCAGTGCTGGCCACTACAAGCAGTACTTC. The V call is TRBV20-1, the J call TRBJ2-7; D remains ambiguous. Germline V gene sequence: CDR1 DFQATT, CDR2 SNEGSKA (reference sequence). The CDR3 contains 10 residues.

This chain connects TRBV30 to TRBJ2-1; the match to TRBD2 covers 9 bases. CDR1 and CDR2 (germline): GTSNPN, SVGIG (reference sequence). Unmatched junction bases numbered 7, after V lost 4 bases and J lost 0 bases. The length of the CDR3 is 16 residues. CDR3 protein: CAWIPSGVSSYNEQFF. CDR3 DNA: TGTGCCTGGATACCTAGCGGGGTAAGCTCCTACAATGAGCAGTTCTTC.

The sample holds a few counts of this clonotype. The rearrangement joins TRBV7-2 to TRBJ2-1; 8 nucleotides align to TRBD2. Trimming cost V 7 bases and J 3 bases; bases outside gene matches: 8. This CDR3 comprises 15 residues. Looked up from germline, CDR1 is SGHTA and CDR2 is FQGNSA. The CDR3 bases are TGTGCCAGCACCCCGGGGGGGTCAGTCTACAATGAGCAGTTCTTC. As protein: CASTPGGSVYNEQFF.

At least ten counts were recorded for this clonotype. J is TRBJ2-5 and V is TRBV24-1; D not certain. The CDR3 covers 13 residues. V was cut by 6 bases and J by 2 bases, with 9 bases left in between. CDR1 and CDR2 from the germline V gene are KGHDR and SFDVKD. The CDR3 loop is CATSTASQETQYF. For the CDR3, the DNA is TGTGCCACCAGTACTGCCTCTCAAGAGACCCAGTACTTC.

This clonotype was seen many times. The J gene is TRBJ2-5, the V gene TRBV7-7; no clear D gene. Germline assignment: CDR1 SSHAT and CDR2 FNYEAQ (reference sequence). The CDR3 spans 13 residues. Deletions cut 1 base from V and 5 bases from J, with 8 bases between. The CDR3 loop reads CASSLGIRETQYF. The CDR3 DNA sequence: TGTGCCAGCAGCTTAGGAATACGGGAGACCCAGTACTTC.

This clonotype was seen a handful of times. An end of the junction does not agree with germline; a read error may underlie this. The genes are TRBV28 and TRBJ2-1, with no clear D. Germline V CDR1 and CDR2: MDHEN, SYDVKM. The CDR3 sequence is 13 residues long. Here the CDR3 reads CASRASSYDEQFF. In DNA, the CDR3 is TGTGCCAGTCGGGCCTCCTCCTACGATGAGCAGTTCTTC.

This clonotype was observed many times. J is TRBJ2-1 and V is TRBV30; D remains unclear. The CDR3 spans 13 residues. The V gene lost 0 bases and the J gene lost 6 bases, with 9 bases spanning the gap. Per germline, CDR1 GTSNPN and CDR2 SVGIG (reference sequence). CDR3 protein: CAWSVQPGNEQFF. As DNA, the CDR3 is TGTGCCTGGAGTGTACAACCGGGCAATGAGCAGTTCTTC.

There are a few counts of this clonotype. This may be a read error: a much more frequent sequence differs by one nucleotide. The gene calls are TRBV4-1 and TRBJ2-1, with D perhaps TRBD1 or TRBD2 (5 bases each). V was cut by 3 bases and J by 2 bases, with 14 bases left in between. Germline-derived CDR1 and CDR2 are MGHRA and YSYEKL. The CDR3 sequence is 16 residues long. The CDR3 sequence is CASSHKGPGTYNEQFF. The CDR3 nucleotides read TGCGCCAGCAGCCACAAGGGACCAGGGACCTACAATGAGCAGTTCTTC.

This chain connects TRBV30 to TRBJ2-1, with TRBD2 matching over 10 bases. The CDR3 spans 15 residues. Germline V gives CDR1 GTSNPN, CDR2 SVGIG (reference sequence). J lost 6 bases, V lost 1 base, and 6 bases had no gene match. CDR3 nucleotides: TGTGCCTGGAGTGCCCCTAGACTAGCGGGCAATGAGCAGTTCTTC. Translating it yields CAWSAPRLAGNEQFF.

This clonotype was seen repeatedly, ten times or more. This chain uses TRBV10-3 with TRBJ2-3, with 9 nucleotides matching TRBD2. Germline V lookup: CDR1 ENHRY, CDR2 SYGVKD. After removal of 8 bases from V and 0 bases from J, the junction contained 3 bases not matched to a gene. This CDR3 region has 14 residues. CDR3 DNA sequence: TGTGCCATCCCCCTAGCGGGGAGCACAGATACGCAGTATTTT. Translation: CAIPLAGSTDTQYF.

This clonotype was observed many times. The CDR3 region has the DNA TGTGCCAGCCGGACAGGTCGGGAGACCCAGTACTTC. Translation gives CASRTGRETQYF. The rearrangement uses TRBV28 and TRBJ2-5; TRBD1 aligns across 7 bases. V lost 8 bases and J lost 5; bases outside the gene matches: 5. CDR1 is MDHEN, CDR2 SYDVKM, per germline. The CDR3 is 12 amino acids.

The chain joins TRBV5-1 to TRBJ2-6; TRBD2 agrees at 13 bases. Germline V gives CDR1 SGHRS, CDR2 YFSETQ. The J segment lost 11 bases and the V segment lost 0 bases, leaving 5 bases of the junction unmatched. There are 16 residues in the CDR3. CDR3 loop: CASSLGLAGGAHVLTF. CDR3 coding DNA: TGCGCCAGCAGCTTGGGACTAGCGGGAGGTGCCCACGTCCTGACTTTC.

In this sample, this clonotype turned up many times. This chain uses TRBV7-9 with TRBJ2-5; D unclear. CDR3 length: 15 residues. CDR1 SEHNR and CDR2 FQNEAQ come from the germline V gene (reference sequence). The V end lost 4 bases, the J end lost 5 bases, and 17 bases lay between the germline ends. Written as DNA, the CDR3 is TGTGCCAGCAGCTCCGTCCAAGGTCATAGGGAGACCCAGTACTTC. Its translation is CASSSVQGHRETQYF.

The rearrangement links TRBV28 to TRBJ1-4; D is perhaps TRBD1 (5 bases). The V and J ends lost 1 base and 1 base respectively, with 13 bases between them. The CDR3 is 17 amino acids. Germline lookup yields CDR1 MDHEN and CDR2 SYDVKM. This chain's CDR3 is CASSLSRGILTNEKLFF. The CDR3 DNA reads as TGTGCCAGCAGTTTATCTCGGGGGATTTTAACTAATGAAAAACTGTTTTTT.

This clonotype was seen a few times. This sequence joins TRBV12-3 or TRBV12-4 and TRBJ1-1, with 7 nucleotides matching TRBD1. V shed 6 bases and J 0 bases; nucleotides not matched to a gene: 4. The CDR3 sequence is 14 residues long. This CDR3 is CASRPGQMNTEAFF. DNA of the CDR3: TGTGCCAGCAGGCCGGGACAGATGAACACTGAAGCTTTCTTT.

This clonotype has just a few counts. This clone may be a read error of a much larger clone one base away. The chain joins TRBV4-1 to TRBJ1-5; D is undetermined. Germline CDR1 MGHRA, CDR2 YSYEKL. The CDR3 length is 12 residues. The CDR3: CASSGGDQPRHF. The CDR3 DNA reads TGCGCCAGCAGCGGAGGAGATCAGCCCCGGCATTTT.

CDR3 DNA sequence: TGCAGCGTGGAATCGAGACGGCAAGAGCCCCAGTACTTC. It specifies CSVESRRQEPQYF. This rearrangement joins TRBV29-1 to TRBJ2-7; D remains ambiguous. Germline loops: CDR1 SQVTM, CDR2 ANQGSEA. V lost 6 bases and J lost 10, with 22 bases in between. The CDR3 runs to 13 residues.

In its sample, this clonotype was seen many times. The chain combines TRBV29-1 with TRBJ2-7; D unclear. This CDR3 spans 11 amino acids. V lost 5 bases and J lost 0, with 5 bases in between. From germline, CDR1 is SQVTM and CDR2 ANQGSEA. The CDR3 DNA reads as TGCAGCGTTCGTCACTCCTACGAGCAGTACTTC. Protein: CSVRHSYEQYF.